This passage covers 27 T cell receptor beta chains from one sample sequenced in a study of glioma-infiltrating T cells. Amplification of TCR alpha and beta CDR3 regions from RNA used iRepertoire nested multiplex PCR. TCRdb passed the multiplex PCR reads through MiXCR, listing each CDR3 protein once. The sample holds 300,000 to 450,000 distinct CDR3 sequences; 41% are singletons and the top ten take around 13%. The material sequenced was glioma tissue, nonneoplastic brain tissue, or PBMCs (not recorded which). The source is a human donor with low-grade glioma or glioblastoma, undergoing nonglioma brain surgery, or in good health (not recorded which).

This clonotype was observed a few times. The rearrangement uses TRBV4-1 and TRBJ2-7; 8 nucleotides align to TRBD1. In germline, CDR1 is MGHRA, CDR2 YSYEKL. V lost 3 bases to trimming and J lost 1 base; unmatched junction nucleotides: 5. This CDR3 region has 15 residues. The CDR3 reads CASSQRQGRSYEQYF. The CDR3 nucleotides read TGCGCCAGCAGCCAGAGACAGGGGCGATCCTACGAGCAGTACTTC.

This clonotype was found a few times. The chain employs TRBV27 and TRBJ2-5; a weak D match, TRBD1 (6 bases). The CDR3 contains 14 residues. V lost 3 bases, J lost 5 bases, and 13 bases lay in between. Per germline, CDR1 MNHEY and CDR2 SMNVEV (reference sequence). This chain's CDR3 is CASSLGQRKETQYF. In nucleotides, the CDR3 is TGTGCCAGCAGTTTGGGACAAAGAAAGGAGACCCAGTACTTC.

CDR3 sequence (DNA): TGCAGTGCGACCGGGATGCCGAATTCACCCCTCCACTTT. The encoded protein is CSATGMPNSPLHF. This rearrangement joins TRBV20-1 to TRBJ1-6; D is unresolved. The germline V and J ends were trimmed by 6 bases and 7 bases, with 13 bases remaining between them. The CDR3 has 13 residues. Germline values: CDR1 DFQATT, CDR2 SNEGSKA (reference sequence).

This clonotype was detected only a few times. The genes are TRBV27 and TRBJ2-7; D gene unclear. CDR3 size: 13 residues. V gave up 4 bases and J gave up 0 bases, with 7 bases separating them. From germline, CDR1 is MNHEY and CDR2 SMNVEV (reference sequence). In DNA form, the CDR3 reads TGTGCCAGCAGTTACATGGCCTCCTACGAGCAGTACTTC. Translated, it gives CASSYMASYEQYF.

The chain combines TRBV7-9 with TRBJ2-7; 12 nucleotides match TRBD1. Germline CDR1 and CDR2: SEHNR and FQNEAQ (reference sequence). The trim removed 0 bases at V and 9 bases at J, leaving 9 bases unmatched. There are 16 residues in the CDR3. The CDR3 DNA reads as TGTGCCAGCAGCTTAGCGGGGGGGGGACAGGGGGCGAGGCAGTACTTC. Amino acids: CASSLAGGGQGARQYF.

In regard to this clonotype: One junction end does not reproduce the germline sequence, and a read error may be involved. This chain links TRBV7-3 with TRBJ2-3; 10 nucleotides agree with TRBD1. The germline V gene encodes CDR1 SGHTA and CDR2 FQGTGA. There are 15 residues in the CDR3. CDR3: CASSSGTGVADTEYF. The CDR3 DNA is TGTGCCAGCAGCTCCGGGACAGGGGTGGCAGATACGGAGTATTTT. Full variable domain (remainder filled in from reference TRBV7-3 and TRBJ2-3): GAGVSQTPSNKVTEKGKYVELRCDPISGHTALYWYRQSLGQGPEFLIYFQGTGAADDSGLPNDRFFAVRPEGSVSTLKIQRTERGDSAVYLCASSSGTGVADTEYFGPGTRLTVL.

Worth noting for this clonotype: A much larger clone lies one base from this, so it may be a read error. This chain connects TRBV28 to TRBJ2-7, with 10 nucleotides matching TRBD2. The CDR3 loop spans 18 amino acids. CDR1 is MDHEN, CDR2 SYDVKM, per germline. The V gene end was trimmed by 6 bases and the J gene end by 7 bases; junction bases not matched to a gene: 21. The CDR3 sequence is CASSPTGSGRARDNEQYF. DNA of the CDR3: TGTGCCAGCAGCCCCACGGGGAGCGGGAGGGCCCGCGACAATGAGCAGTACTTC.

This clonotype has just a few counts. The genes are TRBV7-9 and TRBJ1-1; unclear D gene. This CDR3 has 13 amino acids. V was cut by 10 bases and J by 1 base, with 13 bases left in between. Germline CDR1 is SEHNR and CDR2 is FQNEAQ (reference sequence). The chain's CDR3 is CATKPGGNTEAFF. CDR3 in DNA: TGTGCCACAAAACCCGGTGGGAACACTGAAGCTTTCTTT.

This clonotype has only one observation. This rearrangement joins TRBV4-1 to TRBJ1-4; D uncertain. This CDR3 is 13 amino acids long. Germline values: CDR1 MGHRA, CDR2 YSYEKL. Trimming left V 4 bases short and J 4 bases short, with 7 bases between. The CDR3 coding sequence is TGCGCCAGCAGCCGCACCGGTAATGAAAAACTGTTTTTT. This encodes CASSRTGNEKLFF.

The chain is built from TRBV2 and TRBJ1-2; D gene uncertain. The CDR3 extends over 10 amino acids. The germline V gene encodes CDR1 SNHLY and CDR2 FYNNEI. V was cut by 6 bases and J by 8 bases, with 7 bases left in between. The CDR3 bases are TGTGCCAGCAGGGAGACGGGCTACACCTTC. Amino acids: CASRETGYTF.

With regard to this clonotype: A read error is possible here, since a much larger clone lies one base away. This chain joins TRBV28 and TRBJ2-1, with D unresolved. Germline V gene data show CDR1 as MDHEN and CDR2 as SYDVKM. The CDR3 sequence is 12 residues long. Trimming left V 2 bases short and J 12 bases short, with 11 bases between. The CDR3 nucleotides read TGTGCCAGCAGTTTAGTCGGAAAGTGGCAGTTCTTC. As protein: CASSLVGKWQFF.

The chain joins TRBV9 to TRBJ2-3, with TRBD2 identical over 7 bases. CDR3 length equals 17 residues. Losses at the gene ends were 0 bases for V and 2 bases for J; bases not matched to a gene: 9. Per the germline V gene, CDR1 is SGDLS and CDR2 is YYNGEE. The CDR3 DNA reads TGTGCCAGCAGCGTAGGAAGAGGGAGGGATTACACAGATACGCAGTATTTT. It is translated as CASSVGRGRDYTDTQYF.

About this clonotype itself: A junction boundary mismatches the germline segment, possibly from a read error. The V and J genes are TRBV19 and TRBJ1-2, with 8 bases that match TRBD1. This CDR3 has 12 residues. CDR1 LNHDA and CDR2 SQIVND come from the germline V gene (reference sequence). The CDR3 DNA sequence: TGTGCCAGTAGTCTCGCTGGCAGGGGGCGCGTCTTC. It codes for CASSLAGRGRVF.

The rearrangement links TRBV28 to TRBJ2-6; D is uncertain. Germline V gives CDR1 MDHEN, CDR2 SYDVKM. The germline V and J ends were trimmed by 4 bases and 0 bases, with 13 bases remaining between them. CDR3 length equals 17 residues. This CDR3 reads CASSSIGRLSGANVLTF. DNA of the CDR3: TGTGCCAGCAGTTCGATAGGACGGCTCTCTGGGGCCAACGTCCTGACTTTC.

The gene calls are TRBV27 and TRBJ2-7; D is possibly TRBD1 (5 bases). V lost 2 bases, J lost 0 bases, and 17 bases lay in between. Germline V lookup: CDR1 MNHEY, CDR2 SMNVEV (reference sequence). The CDR3 has 17 residues. CDR3 nucleotide sequence: TGTGCCAGCAGTTTAGGGCCCGTGGACACTGCCTCCTACGAGCAGTACTTC. Amino acids: CASSLGPVDTASYEQYF.

The rearrangement joins TRBV7-8 to TRBJ2-7, with D perhaps matching TRBD1 (5 bases). Per germline, CDR1 SGHVS and CDR2 FQNEAQ. The V end lost 7 bases, the J end lost 0 bases, and 16 bases lay between the germline ends. This CDR3 has 15 residues. The CDR3 coding sequence is TGTGCCAGCATCTCCGGATGGGGCGGCTCCTACGAGCAGTACTTC. This codes for CASISGWGGSYEQYF.

The genes are TRBV2 and TRBJ1-2; D is ambiguous. Trimming left V 3 bases short and J 8 bases short, with 13 bases between. The germline V gene has CDR1 SNHLY and CDR2 FYNNEI. The CDR3 spans 13 residues. The CDR3 loop reads CASSDGRARGYTF. DNA for the CDR3: TGTGCCAGCAGTGACGGGAGGGCCAGAGGCTACACCTTC. The variable domain in full, completed from reference TRBV2 and TRBJ1-2, reads EPEVTQTPSHQVTQMGQEVILRCVPISNHLYFYWYRQILGQKVEFLVSFYNNEISEKSEIFDDQFSVERPDGSNFTLKIRSTKLEDSAMYFCASSDGRARGYTFGSGTRLTVV.

Worth noting for this clonotype: A much larger clone sits a single nucleotide away, making a read error possible. The chain combines TRBV28 with TRBJ2-7; D assignment may be TRBD1 or TRBD2 (6 bases each). The CDR3 contains 14 residues. CDR1 is MDHEN, CDR2 SYDVKM, per germline. Trimming left V 1 base short and J 7 bases short, with 14 bases between. This CDR3 reads CASSLYGGHREQYF. The CDR3 nucleotides read TGTGCCAGCAGTTTATACGGGGGACACCGGGAGCAGTACTTC.

In the case of this clonotype: A much larger clone is a single base away; this may be a read error. This chain uses TRBV20-1 with TRBJ2-7; D may correspond to TRBD1 or TRBD2 (6 bases each). The CDR3 spans 12 residues. The V end was cut by 8 bases, the J end by 2 bases, with 13 bases between. Germline V gene lookup returns CDR1 DFQATT and CDR2 SNEGSKA (reference sequence). CDR3 in DNA: TGCAGTCCCGAGGGGGGTGCCTACGAGCAGTACTTC. Its translation is CSPEGGAYEQYF.

In this sample, this clonotype turned up a few times. Just one base apart from a much larger clone, this may be a read error. This chain joins TRBV27 and TRBJ1-2, with 12 bases identical to TRBD1. The CDR3 runs to 16 residues. Germline CDR1 and CDR2: MNHEY and SMNVEV (reference sequence). This CDR3 reads CASSLAGTGGYYGCTF. The CDR3, as DNA: TGTGCCAGCAGTTTAGCAGGGACAGGGGGCTACTATGGCTGCACCTTC.

This clonotype was counted only a few times. CDR3 DNA sequence: TGCAGTGCTAGAGATCCGCCGAGCTCCTACGAGCAGTACTTC. Its protein product is CSARDPPSSYEQYF. This rearrangement joins TRBV20-1 to TRBJ2-7; D gene ambiguous. Germline V gene sequence: CDR1 DFQATT, CDR2 SNEGSKA (reference sequence). Trimming left V 0 bases short and J 0 bases short, with 9 bases between. CDR3 length: 14 amino acids.

This clonotype was detected only a few times. The chain employs TRBV2 and TRBJ2-5, with TRBD2 identical over 10 bases. CDR1 is SNHLY and CDR2 is FYNNEI in the germline V gene. The length of the CDR3 is 15 residues. The V segment lost 3 bases and the J segment 2 bases; nucleotides outside the gene matches: 3. CDR3 coding DNA: TGTGCCAGCAGTGAGGTACTAGCGGGGCAAGAGACCCAGTACTTC. Translated, it gives CASSEVLAGQETQYF.

There are a few counts of this clonotype. V and J are TRBV7-2 and TRBJ2-7, with TRBD2 matching 13 bases. The germline V gene has CDR1 SGHTA and CDR2 FQGNSA. The trim removed 7 bases at V and 4 bases at J, leaving 7 bases unmatched. The CDR3 totals 15 residues. The CDR3 DNA reads TGTGCCAGCATTCGGACTAGCGGGAGTCAGTACGAGCAGTACTTC. Its protein product is CASIRTSGSQYEQYF.

Note on this clonotype: A clone one base away is much larger, so this may be a read error. This rearrangement joins TRBV20-1 to TRBJ1-5; tentative D call: TRBD1 (5 bases). The CDR3 length is 15 residues. Trimming removed 3 bases at V and 0 bases at J, with 12 bases between. Germline-derived CDR1 and CDR2 are DFQATT and SNEGSKA (reference sequence). The CDR3 DNA sequence: TGCAGTGCTAGTACAGGCTCATCTAGCAATCAGCCCCAGCATTTT. Translated: CSASTGSSSNQPQHF.

Comment on this clonotype: Because the CDR3 is missing its conserved closing phenylalanine or tryptophan, this is likely a read error. This chain joins TRBV6-9 and TRBJ1-1; D perhaps matches TRBD1 (5 bases). This CDR3 has 14 residues. The germline V gene encodes CDR1 MNHGY and CDR2 SVAAGI. The V end was cut by 2 bases, the J end by 1 base, with 8 bases between. Written as DNA, the CDR3 is TGTGCCAGCAGTTATGAAAGGGGGAACACTGAAGCTTTCCTT. Its protein product is CASSYERGNTEAFL.

This clonotype showed up just a few times. This chain joins TRBV20-1 and TRBJ2-5; 10 bases line up with TRBD2. After removal of 8 bases from V and 5 bases from J, the junction contained 8 bases not matched to a gene. Germline values: CDR1 DFQATT, CDR2 SNEGSKA (reference sequence). CDR3 length: 13 amino acids. The CDR3 bases are TGCAGTTTTCTGCTAGCGGGAGTCGAGACCCAGTACTTC. This translates into CSFLLAGVETQYF.

The chain uses TRBV6-6 and TRBJ2-2, with a tentative D call TRBD2 (5 bases). There are 16 residues in the CDR3. Germline values: CDR1 MNHNY, CDR2 SVGAGI (reference sequence). Trimming left V 2 bases short and J 1 base short, with 11 bases between. The CDR3 coding sequence is TGTGCCAGCAGTTACGGGGTAGCGCAGAACACCGGGGAGCTGTTTTTT. Amino acid sequence: CASSYGVAQNTGELFF.